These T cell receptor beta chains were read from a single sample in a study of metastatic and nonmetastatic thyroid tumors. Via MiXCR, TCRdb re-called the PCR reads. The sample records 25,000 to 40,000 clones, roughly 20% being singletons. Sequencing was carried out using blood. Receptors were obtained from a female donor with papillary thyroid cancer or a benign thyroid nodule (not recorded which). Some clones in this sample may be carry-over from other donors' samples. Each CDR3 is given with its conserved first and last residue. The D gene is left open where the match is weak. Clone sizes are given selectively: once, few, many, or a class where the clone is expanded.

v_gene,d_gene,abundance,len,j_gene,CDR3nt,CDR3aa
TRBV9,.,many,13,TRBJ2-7,TGTGCCAGCAGCGCGCTCGTAGGCGGCGAGCAGTACTTC,CASSALVGGEQYF
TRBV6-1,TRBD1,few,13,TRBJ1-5,TGTGCCAGCAGAACGGGACAGAATCAGCCCCAGCATTTT,CASRTGQNQPQHF
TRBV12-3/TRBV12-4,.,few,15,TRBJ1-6,TGTGCCAGCAGCGCACAGGGAAAAATGGATTCACCCCTCCACTTT,CASSAQGKMDSPLHF
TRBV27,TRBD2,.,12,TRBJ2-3,TGTGCCAGCACATCCCAGCGGGGGTTGCAGTATTTT,CASTSQRGLQYF
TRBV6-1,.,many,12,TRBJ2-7,TGTGCCAGCAGGGGTGAGTTCTACGAGCAGTACTTC,CASRGEFYEQYF
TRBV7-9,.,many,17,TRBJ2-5,TGTGCCAGCAGCTTAGGTAGCAGAGTGGGGCGGCAGGAGACCCAGTACTTC,CASSLGSRVGRQETQYF
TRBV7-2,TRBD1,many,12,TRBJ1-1,TGTGCCAGCAGCCCCTACAGGGGCGAAGCTTTCTTT,CASSPYRGEAFF
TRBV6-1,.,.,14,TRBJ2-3,TGTGCCAGCAGTGAGGGGGCCCGCACAGATACGCAGTATTTT,CASSEGARTDTQYF
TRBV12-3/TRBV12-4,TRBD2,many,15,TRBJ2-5,TGTGCCAGCAGTTTTAATAGCGGGGGACAAGAGACCCAGTACTTC,CASSFNSGGQETQYF
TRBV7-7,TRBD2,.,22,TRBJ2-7,TGTGCCAGCAGCTTGAGGGTACCGGGACTAGCGGGAGTTCTTGTGGGGGGCTACGAGCAGTACTTC,CASSLRVPGLAGVLVGGYEQYF
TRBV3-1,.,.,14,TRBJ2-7,TGTGCCAGCAGCCAAGATACCACTAGCAGCGAGCAGTACTTC,CASSQDTTSSEQYF
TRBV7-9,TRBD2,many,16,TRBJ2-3,TGTGCCAGCAGACGACTAGCGGGGGGGACCACAGATACGCAGTATTTT,CASRRLAGGTTDTQYF
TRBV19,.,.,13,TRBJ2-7,TGTGCCAGTAGTATAGTGGGCGGCTACGAGCAGTACTTC,CASSIVGGYEQYF
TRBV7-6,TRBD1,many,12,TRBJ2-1,TGTGCCAGCAGCTTGGACAGGGAGGTGTTATTCTTC,CASSLDREVLFF
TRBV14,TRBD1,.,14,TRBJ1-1,TGTGCCAGCAGCCAAGATCTCGGGACAGCTGAAGCTTTCTTT,CASSQDLGTAEAFF
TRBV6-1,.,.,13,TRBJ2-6,TGTGCCAGCAGTGAATATGGGGCCAACGTCCTGACTTTC,CASSEYGANVLTF
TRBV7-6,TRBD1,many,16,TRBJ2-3,TGTGCCAGCAGCTTAGGCCCAGCAGGGGGCGCGGATACGCAGTATTTT,CASSLGPAGGADTQYF
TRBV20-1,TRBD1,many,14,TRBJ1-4,TGCAGTGCTAGAATGACAGGGGTTAATGAAAAACTGTTTTTT,CSARMTGVNEKLFF
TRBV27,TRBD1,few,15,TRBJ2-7,TGTGCCAGCAGCCATACTACAGGGGGCCCCTACGAGCAGTACTTC,CASSHTTGGPYEQYF
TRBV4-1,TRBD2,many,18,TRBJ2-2,TGCGCCAGCAGCCAAGATCTAGGGACTAGCGGGGGAGGTGGGGAGCTGTTTTTT,CASSQDLGTSGGGGELFF
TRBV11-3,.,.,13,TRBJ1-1,TGTGCCAGCAGCTTAGTTTCGGACACTGAAGCTTTCTTT,CASSLVSDTEAFF
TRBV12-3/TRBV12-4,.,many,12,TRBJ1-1,TGTGCCAGCAGTTTGGGGCAAGAAGAAGCTTTCTTT,CASSLGQEEAFF